This record covers a single TCR beta chain. Its antigen is unknown. Base-call qualities are not available, and no considerably larger clone is one nucleotide away. The data derive from a study of control samples from healthy donors and cancer patients (dated by TCRdb to the early 2020s). The library was prepared using the immunoSEQ multiplex PCR assay. Sourced from immuneACCESS, this table was stored by TCRdb with only in-frame sequences that have V and J called. A share of the clones is absent; for the studies checked, an unresolved V gene accounts for under half, and the remainder has no known explanation. Recorded for this sample are about 51,000 clones; approximately 89% of them occurred a single time. About 1.4% of the sample is held by the ten biggest clonotypes. The CDR3 measures 16 amino acids from cysteine to phenylalanine. Only the CDR3 region is kept as DNA, spanning 48 bases read in frame from base 1. Sequences SGHAT (CDR1) and FQNNGV (CDR2) are obtained from the germline V gene. Deletion took 0 bases off V and 3 bases off J, with a span of 15 bases between the germline ends.

The sequence was obtained from a man aged 40-55 years with colorectal cancer. The chain links TRBV11-2 with TRBJ2-7; the D gene assignment is ambiguous. Sequenced: PBMCs. The CDR3 amino acid sequence is: CASSLDLRAELYEQYF. Read as DNA, the sequence is TGTGCCAGCAGCTTAGATTTAAGGGCAGAGCTCTACGAGCAGTACTTC.